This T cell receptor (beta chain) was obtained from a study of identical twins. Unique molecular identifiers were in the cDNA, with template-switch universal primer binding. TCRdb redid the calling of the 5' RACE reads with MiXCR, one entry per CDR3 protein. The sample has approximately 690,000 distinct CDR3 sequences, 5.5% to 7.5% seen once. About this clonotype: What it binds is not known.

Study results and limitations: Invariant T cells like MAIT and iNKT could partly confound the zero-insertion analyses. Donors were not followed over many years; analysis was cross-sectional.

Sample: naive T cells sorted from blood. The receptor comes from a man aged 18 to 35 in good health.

The CDR3 DNA reads TGTGCCAGCAGTTCCCTCCAGGATCGCTCCTACGAGCAGTACTTC. Encoded protein: CASSSLQDRSYEQYF. V gene TRBV27 combines with J gene TRBJ2-7; no clear D gene. Trimming took off 4 bases at V and 0 bases at J, with 13 bases between the two ends. CDR1 and CDR2 from the germline V gene are MNHEY and SMNVEV (reference sequence). The CDR3 loop spans 15 amino acids.